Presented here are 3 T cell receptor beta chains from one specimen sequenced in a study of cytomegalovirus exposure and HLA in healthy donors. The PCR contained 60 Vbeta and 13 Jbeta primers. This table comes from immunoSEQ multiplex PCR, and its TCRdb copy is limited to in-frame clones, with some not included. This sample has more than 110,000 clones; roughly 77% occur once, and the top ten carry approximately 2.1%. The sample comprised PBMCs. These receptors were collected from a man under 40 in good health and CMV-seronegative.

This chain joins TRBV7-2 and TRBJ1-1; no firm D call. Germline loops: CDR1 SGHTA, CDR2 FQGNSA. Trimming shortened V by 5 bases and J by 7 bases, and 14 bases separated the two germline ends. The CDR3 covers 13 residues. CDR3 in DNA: TGTGCCAGCAGCCCCCGAAGGGAGGGTGAAGCTTTCTTT. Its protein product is CASSPRREGEAFF. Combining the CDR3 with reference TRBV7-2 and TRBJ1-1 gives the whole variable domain GAGVSQSPSNKVTEKGKDVELRCDPISGHTALYWYRQSLGQGLEFLIYFQGNSAPDKSGLPSDRFSAERTGGSVSTLTIQRTQQEDSAVYLCASSPRREGEAFFGQGTRLTVV.

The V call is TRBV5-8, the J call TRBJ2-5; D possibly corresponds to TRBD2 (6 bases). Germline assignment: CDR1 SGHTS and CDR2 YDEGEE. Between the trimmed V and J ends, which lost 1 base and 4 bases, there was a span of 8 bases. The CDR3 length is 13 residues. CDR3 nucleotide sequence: TGTGCCAGCAGCTTGTGGGGAGGAGAGACCCAGTACTTC. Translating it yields CASSLWGGETQYF.

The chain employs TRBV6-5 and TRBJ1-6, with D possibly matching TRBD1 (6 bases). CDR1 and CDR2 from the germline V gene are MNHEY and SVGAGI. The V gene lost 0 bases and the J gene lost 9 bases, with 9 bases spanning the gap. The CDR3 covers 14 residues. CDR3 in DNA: TGTGCCAGCAGTTACTCCAGGGGCGGTTCACCCCTCCACTTT. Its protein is CASSYSRGGSPLHF.